This TCR beta chain was recovered during a study of shared clonotypes between healthy human individuals. Study-level information: A donor's plate count was three for CD4 naive and three for CD4 memory; CD8 naive had two and CD8 memory one.

The CDR3 is 13 residues long. With 1 base removed from V and 8 bases from J, the gap between germline ends came to 9 bases. Germline V CDR1 and CDR2: SGHTA, FQGNSA. Assay used: immunoSEQ multiplex PCR; TCRdb lists only in-frame clones, some missing. The top ten hold around 0.13% of the sample, which has around 2.1 million clones, about 94% seen once. The clonotype was recovered from a man between 18 and 29 years old in good health. The gene calls are TRBV7-2 and TRBJ1-5, with D unresolved. Sequencing was done on a sample of naive CD4+ T cells sorted from blood. Subset indicated: CD45RA+ positively selected. CDR3 residues: CASSLVLGEPQHF. CDR3 coding DNA: TGTGCCAGCAGCTTAGTGCTGGGAGAGCCCCAGCATTTT.